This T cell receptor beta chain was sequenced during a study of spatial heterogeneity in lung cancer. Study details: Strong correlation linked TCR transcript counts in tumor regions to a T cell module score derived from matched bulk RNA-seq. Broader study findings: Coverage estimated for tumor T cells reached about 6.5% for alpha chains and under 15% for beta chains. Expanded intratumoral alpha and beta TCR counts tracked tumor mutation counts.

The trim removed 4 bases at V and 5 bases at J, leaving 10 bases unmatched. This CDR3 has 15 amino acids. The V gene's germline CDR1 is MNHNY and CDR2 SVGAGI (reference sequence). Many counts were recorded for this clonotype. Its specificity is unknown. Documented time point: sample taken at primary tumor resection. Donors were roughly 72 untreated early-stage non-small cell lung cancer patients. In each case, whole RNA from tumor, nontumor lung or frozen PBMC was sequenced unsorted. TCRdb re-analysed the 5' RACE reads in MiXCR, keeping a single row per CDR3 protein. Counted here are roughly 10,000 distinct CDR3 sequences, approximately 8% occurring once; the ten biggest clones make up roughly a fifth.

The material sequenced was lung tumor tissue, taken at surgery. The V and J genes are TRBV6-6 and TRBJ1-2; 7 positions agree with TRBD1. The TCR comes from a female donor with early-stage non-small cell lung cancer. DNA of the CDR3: TGTGCCAGCAGTTCCCCGGGACAGCTCCTATATGGCTACACCTTC. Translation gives CASSSPGQLLYGYTF.